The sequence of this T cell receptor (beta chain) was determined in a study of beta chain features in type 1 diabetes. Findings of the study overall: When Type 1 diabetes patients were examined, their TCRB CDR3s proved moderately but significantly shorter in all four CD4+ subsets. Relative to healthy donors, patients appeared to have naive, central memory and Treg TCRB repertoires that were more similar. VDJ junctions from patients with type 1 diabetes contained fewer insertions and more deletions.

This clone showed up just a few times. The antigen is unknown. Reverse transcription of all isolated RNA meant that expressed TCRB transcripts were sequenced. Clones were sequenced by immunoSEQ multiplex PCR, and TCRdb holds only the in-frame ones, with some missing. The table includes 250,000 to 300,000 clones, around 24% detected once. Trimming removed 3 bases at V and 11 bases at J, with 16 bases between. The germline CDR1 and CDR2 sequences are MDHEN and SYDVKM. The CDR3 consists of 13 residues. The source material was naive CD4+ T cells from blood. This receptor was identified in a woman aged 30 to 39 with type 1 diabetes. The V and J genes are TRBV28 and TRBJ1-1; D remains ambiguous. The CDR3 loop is CASSFAVKMEAFF. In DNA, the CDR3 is TGTGCCAGCAGTTTTGCGGTCAAGATGGAGGCTTTCTTT.